Below, 16 T cell receptor beta chains from the same sample are listed, as sequenced in a study of monozygotic twins with inflammatory bowel disease. After re-calling the 5' RACE reads, TCRdb lists one entry per CDR3 protein, DNA absent. Recorded for this sample: over 350,000 distinct CDR3 sequences. The sample taken for sequencing was blood. The receptors come from a human donor with ulcerative colitis or Crohn's disease, or a healthy co-twin of an affected twin (not recorded which).

J is TRBJ1-4 and V is TRBV9. Germline V gene lookup returns CDR1 SGDLS and CDR2 YYNGEE. The CDR3 runs to 15 residues. This CDR3 reads CASSAGGGKFEKLFF.

This chain's CDR3 is CASSLGVIRGDTQYF. This chain connects TRBV7-3 to TRBJ2-3; TCRdb calls TRBD1, which cannot be checked without DNA. Per germline, CDR1 SGHTA and CDR2 FQGTGA. The CDR3 has 15 residues.

J is TRBJ2-1 and V is TRBV7-3; TCRdb reports TRBD2, a call that lacks DNA to check it against. The CDR3 contains 13 residues. From germline, CDR1 is SGHTA and CDR2 FQGTGA. CDR3 sequence: CASSLYNSHEQFF. The whole variable domain, remainder taken from reference TRBV7-3 and TRBJ2-1, is GAGVSQTPSNKVTEKGKYVELRCDPISGHTALYWYRQSLGQGPEFLIYFQGTGAADDSGLPNDRFFAVRPEGSVSTLKIQRTERGDSAVYLCASSLYNSHEQFFGPGTRLTVL.

The V call is TRBV12-3 or TRBV12-4, the J call TRBJ1-3. The CDR3 is made up of 14 amino acids. The CDR3 sequence: CASSFSGPGNTIYF.

The V and J genes are TRBV4-2 and TRBJ1-1; TCRdb's D call of TRBD1 is untestable without DNA. The CDR3 is 14 residues long. The germline V gene has CDR1 LGHNA and CDR2 YNFKEQ. The CDR3 is CASSQASGKDEAFF.

The V call is TRBV27, the J call TRBJ2-7; as DNA is missing, the TRBD1 call by TCRdb cannot be tested. The CDR3 has 13 residues. CDR1 is MNHEY and CDR2 is SMNVEV in the germline V gene (reference sequence). CDR3 in amino acids: CASSLFLDTEQYF.

The chain is built from TRBV12-3 or TRBV12-4 and TRBJ2-2. The CDR3 runs to 14 residues. The CDR3 loop reads CASRFDGNTGELFF.

The chain has TRBV6-1 and TRBJ2-7; TCRdb calls TRBD1, which cannot be checked without DNA. CDR1 and CDR2 from the germline V gene are MNHNS and SASEGT. The CDR3 has 15 amino acids. CDR3 sequence: CASSQDRGPSYEQYF.

The chain couples TRBV4-1 to TRBJ2-1; TCRdb's D call, TRBD1, is unchecked because there is no DNA. CDR1 and CDR2 (germline): MGHRA, YSYEKL. The CDR3 is 15 residues long. CDR3 residues: CASSQDRVSRNEQFF.

The V and J genes are TRBV20-1 and TRBJ2-7; TCRdb's assignment of TRBD1 cannot be checked, as there is no DNA. Per germline, CDR1 DFQATT and CDR2 SNEGSKA (reference sequence). The CDR3 runs to 15 residues. The CDR3: CSARWGGGASPEQYF.

The chain couples TRBV2 to TRBJ1-6; TCRdb lists TRBD1, though no DNA is available to test this call. CDR3 length equals 15 residues. The germline gives CDR1 SNHLY, CDR2 FYNNEI. The CDR3 reads CASSGTGGGNSPLHF.

The V call is TRBV12-3 or TRBV12-4, the J call TRBJ2-7; the D call from TCRdb, TRBD2, cannot be confirmed without DNA. The length of the CDR3 is 16 residues. Here the CDR3 reads CASSSLTSGGANEQYF.

The chain has TRBV7-2 and TRBJ1-3. Per the germline V gene, CDR1 is SGHTA and CDR2 is FQGNSA. This CDR3 contains 14 residues. The CDR3 reads CASIPGSGGNTIYF.

The rearrangement links TRBV6-5 to TRBJ1-4; TCRdb proposes TRBD1, but this gene call is untestable without DNA. The CDR3 is 16 residues long. CDR1 MNHEY and CDR2 SVGAGI come from the germline V gene. CDR3 sequence reads: CASSYSWTGEAEKLFF.

V is TRBV20-1 and J is TRBJ1-1; with no DNA, the TCRdb D assignment of TRBD1 cannot be verified. This CDR3 is 15 amino acids long. Germline CDR1 reads DFQATT; CDR2 reads SNEGSKA (reference sequence). The CDR3 here is CSARDRDRGKAEAFF.

The V gene is TRBV24-1, the J gene TRBJ2-1; TCRdb proposes TRBD1, but this gene call is untestable without DNA. CDR1 and CDR2 from the germline V gene are KGHDR and SFDVKD. The CDR3 has 17 residues. This CDR3 is CATSDPSGQGAANEQFF.